Below are 27 T cell receptor beta chains sequenced from a single sample in a study of blood T cell repertoires in COVID-19. The repertoire was sequenced with immunoSEQ multiplex PCR; TCRdb's copy has only in-frame clones and lacks some. This table holds about 100,000 clones, about 90% found once. The sample comprised peripheral blood. The receptors stem from a man aged 25-45 years in a cohort sampled during active COVID-19.

The chain is built from TRBV6-6 and TRBJ2-5; 7 nucleotides agree with TRBD2. The CDR3 spans 13 residues. Germline V gene lookup returns CDR1 MNHNY and CDR2 SVGAGI (reference sequence). Germline trimming cut 11 bases from V and 2 bases from J; bases unmatched to any gene: 8. CDR3 amino acids: CASLAGWQETQYF. The CDR3 coding sequence is TGTGCCTCCTTAGCGGGTTGGCAAGAGACCCAGTACTTC.

This rearrangement joins TRBV20-1 to TRBJ2-3; D possibly corresponds to TRBD1 (5 bases). Trimming cost V 6 bases and J 4 bases, with 8 bases left between them. Germline CDR1 is DFQATT and CDR2 is SNEGSKA (reference sequence). The length of the CDR3 is 11 residues. The CDR3 reads CSAQVSDTQYF. In DNA, the CDR3 is TGCAGTGCACAGGTGTCAGATACGCAGTATTTT.

V is TRBV18 and J is TRBJ2-3, with a weak D call TRBD2 (6 bases). V gave up 2 bases and J gave up 6 bases, with 6 bases separating them. The CDR3 sequence is 12 residues long. CDR1 is KGHSH, CDR2 LQKENI, per germline. This chain's CDR3 is CASSPGRDTQYF. As DNA, the CDR3 is TGTGCCAGCTCACCAGGGAGGGATACGCAGTATTTT.

In DNA, the CDR3 is TGTGCCAGCAGAGGAGGATCCTACGAGCAGTACTTC. It yields the protein CASRGGSYEQYF. The chain uses TRBV2 and TRBJ2-7, with D possibly matching TRBD2 (5 bases). V was trimmed by 6 bases and J by 1 base, leaving 7 bases between them. The length of the CDR3 is 12 residues. Germline values: CDR1 SNHLY, CDR2 FYNNEI. The whole variable domain, remainder taken from reference TRBV2 and TRBJ2-7, is EPEVTQTPSHQVTQMGQEVILRCVPISNHLYFYWYRQILGQKVEFLVSFYNNEISEKSEIFDDQFSVERPDGSNFTLKIRSTKLEDSAMYFCASRGGSYEQYFGPGTRLTVT.

The chain has TRBV7-2 and TRBJ2-1; 13 nucleotides agree with TRBD2. CDR3 size: 15 residues. Germline V gene lookup returns CDR1 SGHTA and CDR2 FQGNSA. Unmatched junction bases numbered 6, after V lost 6 bases and J lost 7 bases. In DNA form, the CDR3 reads TGTGCCAGCAGAGAGCCGGGACTAGCGGGGAATGAGCAGTTCTTC. Its protein is CASREPGLAGNEQFF.

CDR3 sequence reads: CASSETGGSYNEQFF. In DNA form, the CDR3 reads TGTGCCAGCAGTGAGACAGGGGGTTCCTACAATGAGCAGTTCTTC. The genes are TRBV7-3 and TRBJ2-1; 9 bases agree with TRBD1. This CDR3 comprises 15 residues. CDR1 SGHTA and CDR2 FQGTGA come from the germline V gene. V lost 6 bases, J lost 1 base, and 4 bases stayed unmatched.

The chain recombines TRBV20-1 with TRBJ1-5; possible D gene TRBD1, 6 bases. The CDR3 has 16 amino acids. V was shortened by 3 bases and J by 0 bases, with 15 bases between the two germline ends. CDR1 and CDR2 from the germline V gene are DFQATT and SNEGSKA (reference sequence). The CDR3 DNA reads TGCAGTGCTAGTACGGGGACACGGAATAGCAATCAGCCCCAGCATTTT. This encodes CSASTGTRNSNQPQHF.

The rearrangement joins TRBV5-1 to TRBJ2-5; tentative D call: TRBD1 (7 bases). Germline V lookup: CDR1 SGHRS, CDR2 YFSETQ. This CDR3 region has 15 residues. V was trimmed by 0 bases and J by 5 bases, leaving 14 bases between them. The CDR3 sequence: CASSLGRGAAETQYF. The CDR3 DNA sequence: TGCGCCAGCAGCTTGGGCAGGGGGGCGGCGGAGACCCAGTACTTC.

V and J are TRBV30 and TRBJ1-5, with 8 bases lining up with TRBD1. This CDR3 has 13 amino acids. Trimming cost V 1 base and J 5 bases; bases outside gene matches: 1. Per germline, CDR1 GTSNPN and CDR2 SVGIG (reference sequence). In nucleotides, the CDR3 is TGTGCCTGGAGTGCGGGACAGGATCAGCCCCAGCATTTT. Its translation is CAWSAGQDQPQHF.

The genes are TRBV9 and TRBJ2-1, with a tentative D call TRBD1 (6 bases). Germline CDR1 is SGDLS and CDR2 is YYNGEE. The CDR3 is 14 residues long. Between the trimmed V and J ends, which lost 0 bases and 6 bases, there was a span of 10 bases. The CDR3 spells CASSVAIRGNEQFF. The CDR3 nucleotides read TGTGCCAGCAGCGTAGCTATCAGGGGCAATGAGCAGTTCTTC. Based on the CDR3 plus reference TRBV9 and TRBJ2-1, the full variable domain is DSGVTQTPKHLITATGQRVTLRCSPRSGDLSVYWYQQSLDQGLQFLIQYYNGEERAKGNILERFSAQQFPDLHSELNLSSLELGDSALYFCASSVAIRGNEQFFGPGTRLTVL.

The rearrangement joins TRBV23-1 to TRBJ2-5, with 7 bases that match TRBD1. TRBV23-1 has ORF status, its function being uncertain. This CDR3 has 12 amino acids. CDR3 nucleotide sequence: TGCGCTGGATGGGGACAGCAGGAGACCCAGTACTTC. Amino acids: CAGWGQQETQYF.

CDR3 nucleotides: TGTGCCATCAGTGAGTCCACAGGGGGGACTAATGAAAAACTGTTTTTT. Translating gives CAISESTGGTNEKLFF. The J gene is TRBJ1-4, the V gene TRBV10-3, with TRBD1 identical over 8 bases. V lost 0 bases to trimming and J lost 2 bases; unmatched junction nucleotides: 2. CDR1 is ENHRY, CDR2 SYGVKD, per germline. This CDR3 contains 16 residues.

This clone was observed once. The chain employs TRBV18 and TRBJ2-1; D remains unclear. Trimming cost V 0 bases and J 8 bases, with 8 bases left between them. CDR1 and CDR2 from the germline V gene are KGHSH and LQKENI. The CDR3 runs 13 residues. The CDR3 loop is CASSPPRSDEQFF. The CDR3 nucleotides are TGTGCCAGCTCACCACCCCGGTCCGATGAGCAGTTCTTC.

CDR3 protein: CASSSAGANVLTF. The CDR3 region has the DNA TGTGCCAGCAGTTCTGCTGGGGCCAACGTCCTGACTTTC. This chain connects TRBV27 to TRBJ2-6; D is undetermined. Deletions cut 4 bases from V and 2 bases from J, with 3 bases between. The CDR3 loop spans 13 amino acids. The germline V gene has CDR1 MNHEY and CDR2 SMNVEV (reference sequence).

This chain uses TRBV11-3 with TRBJ2-7; D is possibly TRBD1 (5 bases). The CDR3 totals 13 residues. V was cut by 1 base and J by 2 bases, with 6 bases left in between. Germline V gene sequence: CDR1 SGHNT, CDR2 YENEEA. Here the CDR3 reads CASSLAGTYEQYF. For the CDR3, the DNA is TGTGCCAGCAGCTTAGCAGGGACCTACGAGCAGTACTTC.

The chain recombines TRBV3-1 (or the pseudogene TRBV3-2) with TRBJ2-7; perhaps TRBD2 as D (7 bases). This CDR3 spans 19 amino acids. Germline V gene data show CDR1 as LGHDT and CDR2 as YNNKEL (reference sequence). The ends were cut back, 4 bases at V and 0 bases at J, with 25 bases in the middle. As DNA, the CDR3 is TGTGCCAGCAGCCCCGCAGAGTCGGTCGCGGGGGCCACCTCCTACGAGCAGTACTTC. It translates to CASSPAESVAGATSYEQYF.

The chain couples TRBV7-8 to TRBJ1-4; D is uncertain. Germline lookup yields CDR1 SGHVS and CDR2 FQNEAQ. Trimming left V 6 bases short and J 7 bases short, with 12 bases between. This CDR3 has 13 residues. The CDR3 DNA reads as TGTGCCAGCAGTCGTACACCCACTGAAAAACTGTTTTTT. Amino acids: CASSRTPTEKLFF.

The chain combines TRBV20-1 with TRBJ2-5; D call uncertain. CDR1 and CDR2 (germline): DFQATT, SNEGSKA (reference sequence). Deletions cut 3 bases from V and 1 base from J, with 15 bases between. The CDR3 has 15 residues. The CDR3 region is CSASGSARVQETQYF. The DNA for the CDR3 is TGCAGTGCTAGTGGGTCAGCACGGGTCCAAGAGACCCAGTACTTC.

This clone was found a few times. This chain uses TRBV5-6 with TRBJ1-2; D gene unclear. CDR1 and CDR2 (germline): SGHDT, YYEEEE. The CDR3 contains 13 residues. Trimming left V 3 bases short and J 7 bases short, with 13 bases between. The CDR3 DNA is TGTGCCAGCAGCTCCTCATGGGCCATTGGCTACACCTTC. The encoded protein is CASSSSWAIGYTF. The full variable domain, with the rest looked up from reference TRBV5-6 and TRBJ1-2, is DAGVTQSPTHLIKTRGQQVTLRCSPKSGHDTVSWYQQALGQGPQFIFQYYEEEERQRGNFPDRFSGHQFPNYSSELNVNALLLGDSALYLCASSSSWAIGYTFGSGTRLTVV.

This rearrangement joins TRBV12-2 to TRBJ1-2. TRBV12-2 is an annotated pseudogene. This CDR3 is built from 16 residues. CDR3 bases: TGTGCAAGTCGCCCCCCCCCGTATCCAGGGGAGGGTGGCTACACCTTC. Amino acid sequence: CASRPPPYPGEGGYTF.

This chain uses TRBV5-6 with TRBJ1-1; D is ambiguous. The CDR3 contains 13 residues. Trimming left V 0 bases short and J 1 base short, with 4 bases between. Germline CDR1 SGHDT, CDR2 YYEEEE. The CDR3 loop is CASSLAGNTEAFF. CDR3 DNA sequence: TGTGCCAGCAGCTTGGCGGGGAACACTGAAGCTTTCTTT. Full variable domain (remainder filled in from reference TRBV5-6 and TRBJ1-1): DAGVTQSPTHLIKTRGQQVTLRCSPKSGHDTVSWYQQALGQGPQFIFQYYEEEERQRGNFPDRFSGHQFPNYSSELNVNALLLGDSALYLCASSLAGNTEAFFGQGTRLTVV.

The chain recombines TRBV9 with TRBJ2-6; D is possibly TRBD1 (6 bases). This CDR3 is 16 amino acids long. Germline V lookup: CDR1 SGDLS, CDR2 YYNGEE. The ends were cut back, 0 bases at V and 10 bases at J, with 17 bases in the middle. The CDR3 loop reads CASSVVSTGRSNVLTF. CDR3 coding DNA: TGTGCCAGCAGCGTAGTGAGCACAGGGCGAAGTAACGTCCTGACTTTC.

This chain links TRBV10-1 with TRBJ1-1, with 7 bases identical to TRBD1. The CDR3 length is 13 residues. J gave up 1 base and V 9 bases, and 5 bases lay outside the gene matches. Per germline, CDR1 WNHNN and CDR2 SYGVQD (reference sequence). The chain's CDR3 is CASSDRENTEAFF. DNA of the CDR3: TGCGCCAGTTCCGACAGGGAGAACACTGAAGCTTTCTTT.

CDR3 bases: TGTGCCAGCAGCCCCGGACGGGGGACGAATCAGCCCCAGCATTTT. It yields the protein CASSPGRGTNQPQHF. This rearrangement joins TRBV6-5 to TRBJ1-5, with a tentative D call TRBD1 (5 bases). Germline V gene lookup returns CDR1 MNHEY and CDR2 SVGAGI. CDR3 length equals 15 residues. V was cut by 6 bases and J by 4 bases, with 16 bases left in between.

The rearrangement links TRBV5-1 to TRBJ1-1, with a possible D match to TRBD1 (5 bases). Germline V lookup: CDR1 SGHRS, CDR2 YFSETQ. The CDR3 covers 15 residues. V gave up 0 bases and J gave up 1 base, with 10 bases separating them. The CDR3 region is CASSLVSGQNTEAFF. CDR3 DNA sequence: TGCGCCAGCAGCTTGGTTTCAGGGCAGAACACTGAAGCTTTCTTT.

The rearrangement uses TRBV30 and TRBJ2-2, with 8 bases lining up with TRBD1. This CDR3 spans 15 amino acids. V trimming: 1 base; J trimming: 3 bases; junction bases outside the gene matches: 4. Germline CDR1 is GTSNPN and CDR2 is SVGIG (reference sequence). The CDR3 here is CAWSGDRRYTGELFF. The CDR3 bases are TGTGCCTGGAGTGGGGACAGGCGGTACACCGGGGAGCTGTTTTTT. Full variable domain (rest looked up from reference TRBV30 and TRBJ2-2): SQTIHQWPATLVQPVGSPLSLECTVEGTSNPNLYWYRQAAGRGLQLLFYSVGIGQISSEVPQNLSASRPQDRQFILSSKKLLLSDSGFYLCAWSGDRRYTGELFFGEGSRLTVL.

The CDR3 sequence: CASRPRTSGGAFYEQYF. CDR3 bases: TGTGCCAGTCGCCCTCGGACTAGCGGGGGGGCGTTCTACGAGCAGTACTTC. The chain has TRBV19 and TRBJ2-7; 15 bases match TRBD2. V lost 8 bases, J lost 3 bases, and 11 bases stayed unmatched. The CDR3 totals 17 residues. Germline V gives CDR1 LNHDA, CDR2 SQIVND (reference sequence).